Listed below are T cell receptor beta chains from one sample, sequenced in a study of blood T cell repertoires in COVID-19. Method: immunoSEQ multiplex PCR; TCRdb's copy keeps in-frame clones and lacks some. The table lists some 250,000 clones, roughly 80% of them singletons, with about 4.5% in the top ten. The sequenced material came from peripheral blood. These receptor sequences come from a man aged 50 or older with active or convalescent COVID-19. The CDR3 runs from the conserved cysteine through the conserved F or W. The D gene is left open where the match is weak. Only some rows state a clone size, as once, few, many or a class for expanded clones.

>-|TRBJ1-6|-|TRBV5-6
TGTGCCAGCAGCTCTGCCGGGGTGGGCAATTCACCCCTCCACTTT
CASSSAGVGNSPLHF
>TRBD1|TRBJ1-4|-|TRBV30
TGTGCCTGGAGTCCCCGGACAGGGACGAATGAAAAACTGTTTTTT
CAWSPRTGTNEKLFF
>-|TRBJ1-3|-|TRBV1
TGCACCAGCAGCCAAGATATTTCTAGCGGGGCTGGCTATGGAAACACCATATATTTT
CTSSQDISSGAGYGNTIYF
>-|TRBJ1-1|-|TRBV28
TGTGCCAGCAGTTCCCGACAGCTCCCGAACACTGAAGCTTTCTTT
CASSSRQLPNTEAFF
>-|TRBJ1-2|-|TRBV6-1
TGTGCCAGCAGTGACAGGGGAGCGGTGAGTGGCTACACCTTC
CASSDRGAVSGYTF
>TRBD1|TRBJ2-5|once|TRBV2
TGTGCCAGCAGCCCGGACAGGGGGCTATCAGAGACCCAGTACTTC
CASSPDRGLSETQYF
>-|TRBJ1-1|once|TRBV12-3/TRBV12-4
TGTGCCAGCAGGGATACAGTGAACACTGAAGCTTTCTTT
CASRDTVNTEAFF
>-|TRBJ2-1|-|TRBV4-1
TGCGCCAGCAGCCCCGGACAGATTCTCTACAATGAGCAGTTCTTC
CASSPGQILYNEQFF
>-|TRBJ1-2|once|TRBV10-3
TGTGCCATCAGTGGAGGGGGAACTCCGGATGGCTACACCTTC
CAISGGGTPDGYTF
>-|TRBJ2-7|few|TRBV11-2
TGTGCCAGCAGCTTAAGGGCGGGACAGTTCTACGAGCAGTACTTC
CASSLRAGQFYEQYF
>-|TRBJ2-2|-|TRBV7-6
TGTGCCAGCAGCTCACAGGGTGACGTTGGCGCCGGGGAGCTGTTTTTT
CASSSQGDVGAGELFF
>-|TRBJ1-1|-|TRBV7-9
TGTGCCAGCAGCTTTGGTCAGTTGAACACTGAAGCTTTCTTT
CASSFGQLNTEAFF
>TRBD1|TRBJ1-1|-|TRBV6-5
TGTGCCAGCAGTTCAGACAGGGCCGGTAGGGGTTTCTTT
CASSSDRAGRGFF
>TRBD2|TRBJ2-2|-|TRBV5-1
TGCGCCAGCAGCTTGGGACTAGCGGGGGGCCGGGCCGGGGAGCTGTTTTTT
CASSLGLAGGRAGELFF
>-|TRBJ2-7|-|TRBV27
TGTGCCAGCACCACTCCCGTCCTCTACGAGCAGTACTTC
CASTTPVLYEQYF
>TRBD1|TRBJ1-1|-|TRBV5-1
TGCGCCAGCAGCCCAACTACAGGGGGCACTGAAGCTTTCTTT
CASSPTTGGTEAFF
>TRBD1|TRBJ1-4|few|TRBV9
TGTGCCAGCAGCGAGGACAGGGGTGATGAAAAACTGTTTTTT
CASSEDRGDEKLFF
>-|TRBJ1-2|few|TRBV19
TGTGCCAGTAGTATAGGGAGCGAGAACTATGGCTACACCTTC
CASSIGSENYGYTF
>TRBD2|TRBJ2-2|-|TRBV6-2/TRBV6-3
TGTGCCAGCAGTTACTCGACTAGCGGGGGGACCGGGGAGCTGTTTTTT
CASSYSTSGGTGELFF
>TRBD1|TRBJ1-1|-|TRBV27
TGTGCCAGCAGTTTGAGGACAGGGACATCGGTGAACACTGAAGCTTTCTTT
CASSLRTGTSVNTEAFF
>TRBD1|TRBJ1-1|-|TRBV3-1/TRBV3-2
TGTGCCAGCAGACAGGGGTTGAACACTGAAGCTTTCTTT
CASRQGLNTEAFF